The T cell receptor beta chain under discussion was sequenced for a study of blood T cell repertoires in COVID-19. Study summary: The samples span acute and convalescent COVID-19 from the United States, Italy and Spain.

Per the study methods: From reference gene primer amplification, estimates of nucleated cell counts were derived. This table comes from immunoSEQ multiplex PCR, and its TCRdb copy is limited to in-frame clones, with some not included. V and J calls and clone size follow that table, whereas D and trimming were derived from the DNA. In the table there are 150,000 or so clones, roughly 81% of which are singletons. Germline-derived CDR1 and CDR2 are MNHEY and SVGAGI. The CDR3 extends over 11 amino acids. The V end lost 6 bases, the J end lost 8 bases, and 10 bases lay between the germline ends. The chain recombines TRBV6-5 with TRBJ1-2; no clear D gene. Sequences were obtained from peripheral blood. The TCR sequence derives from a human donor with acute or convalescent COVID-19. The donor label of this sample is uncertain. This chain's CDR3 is CASSEAGGYTF. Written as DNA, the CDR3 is TGTGCCAGCAGCGAGGCGGGGGGCTACACCTTC.